A selection of T cell receptor beta chains follows, all from one sample in a study of blood T cell repertoires in COVID-19. Produced via immunoSEQ multiplex PCR; TCRdb's table is partial and in-frame only. The sample has some 190,000 clones, 60% to 85% seen once. The material sequenced was peripheral blood. These receptors came from a woman in her forties or fifties with active or convalescent COVID-19. Both conserved end residues are part of each CDR3. Each record gives: clone size, J gene, V gene, D gene, CDR3 protein, CDR3 DNA. A D gene is named only where the DNA matches it firmly. Clone size is stated in some rows and not others, as once, few, many or a class when expanded.

size: -; J: TRBJ1-4; V: TRBV7-8; D: -; CDR3: CASSSPTVSTNEKLFF; DNA: TGTGCCAGCAGCTCTCCGACAGTATCAACTAATGAAAAACTGTTTTTT
size: -; J: TRBJ1-1; V: TRBV6-5; D: -; CDR3: CASRSEGWANTEAFF; DNA: TGTGCCAGCCGATCGGAGGGATGGGCTAACACTGAAGCTTTCTTT
size: -; J: TRBJ1-5; V: TRBV25-1; D: -; CDR3: CASSETGGGNQPQHF; DNA: TGTGCCAGCAGTGAAACGGGGGGCGGCAATCAGCCCCAGCATTTT
size: -; J: TRBJ2-2; V: TRBV19; D: TRBD1; CDR3: CASADRGLGTGELFF; DNA: TGTGCCAGTGCGGACAGGGGGCTAGGCACCGGGGAGCTGTTTTTT
size: -; J: TRBJ1-6; V: TRBV30; D: -; CDR3: CAWSGMTNNSPLHF; DNA: TGTGCCTGGAGTGGGATGACAAATAATTCACCCCTCCACTTT
size: -; J: TRBJ2-7; V: TRBV5-1; D: TRBD2; CDR3: CASSDSSGSYEQYF; DNA: TGCGCCAGCAGTGACTCTAGCGGATCGTACGAGCAGTACTTC
size: -; J: TRBJ1-3; V: TRBV9; D: TRBD1; CDR3: CASSAQGLHTIYF; DNA: TGTGCCAGCAGCGCACAGGGGTTACACACCATATATTTT
size: -; J: TRBJ1-2; V: TRBV30; D: -; CDR3: CAWMGTNYGYTF; DNA: TGTGCCTGGATGGGGACAAACTATGGCTACACCTTC
size: -; J: TRBJ1-6; V: TRBV7-2; D: -; CDR3: CASSLEVGGMGISPLHF; DNA: TGTGCCAGCAGCTTAGAAGTTGGAGGAATGGGGATTTCACCCCTCCACTTT
size: -; J: TRBJ2-2; V: TRBV15; D: -; CDR3: CATSRGETVLTGELFF; DNA: TGTGCCACCAGCAGAGGAGAGACAGTCCTCACCGGGGAGCTGTTTTTT
size: -; J: TRBJ1-2; V: TRBV4-2; D: -; CDR3: CASSQVQGFYGYTF; DNA: TGTGCCAGCAGCCAAGTACAGGGTTTCTATGGCTACACCTTC
size: many; J: TRBJ1-1; V: TRBV2; D: -; CDR3: CARTFGVEAFF; DNA: TGTGCCAGAACTTTCGGGGTAGAAGCTTTCTTT
size: -; J: TRBJ2-1; V: TRBV7-2; D: -; CDR3: CASSSHGGHNRNEQFF; DNA: TGTGCCAGCAGCTCTCATGGGGGCCATAACAGGAATGAGCAGTTCTTC
size: once; J: TRBJ1-1; V: TRBV28; D: -; CDR3: CASSFGARRTEAFF; DNA: TGTGCCAGCAGTTTTGGGGCGCGCAGGACTGAAGCTTTCTTT
size: -; J: TRBJ2-2; V: TRBV2; D: -; CDR3: CASSAWGSTGELFF; DNA: TGTGCCAGCAGTGCGTGGGGCTCCACCGGGGAGCTGTTTTTT
size: -; J: TRBJ1-1; V: TRBV5-1; D: -; CDR3: CASSLEAHTGFEAFF; DNA: TGCGCCAGCAGCTTGGAGGCGCACACAGGGTTCGAAGCTTTCTTT
size: -; J: TRBJ1-4; V: TRBV18; D: -; CDR3: CASSPSAANEKLFF; DNA: TGTGCCAGCTCACCGTCTGCGGCTAATGAAAAACTGTTTTTT
size: -; J: TRBJ1-1; V: TRBV3-1/TRBV3-2; D: TRBD1; CDR3: CASNSRQGAGNTEAFF; DNA: TGTGCCAGCAACTCCAGACAGGGGGCAGGGAACACTGAAGCTTTCTTT
size: -; J: TRBJ2-1; V: TRBV9; D: -; CDR3: CASSVGGDNEQFF; DNA: TGTGCCAGCAGCGTAGGGGGGGACAATGAGCAGTTCTTC
size: many; J: TRBJ2-3; V: TRBV29-1; D: -; CDR3: CSAQPSSADTQYF; DNA: TGCAGCGCCCAGCCCTCGAGCGCAGATACGCAGTATTTT
size: -; J: TRBJ2-1; V: TRBV7-9; D: -; CDR3: CASSNRQGTSFQSSYNEQFF; DNA: TGTGCCAGCAGCAACCGACAGGGGACTAGCTTTCAAAGCTCCTACAATGAGCAGTTCTTC
size: -; J: TRBJ2-1; V: TRBV5-1; D: TRBD2; CDR3: CASSLVAGTSGTGEQFF; DNA: TGCGCCAGCAGCTTGGTTGCCGGGACTAGCGGGACGGGAGAGCAGTTCTTC